This entry concerns a single T cell receptor beta chain. Its antigen is still unknown. These data are taken from a study of T cell responses to AZD1222 COVID-19 vaccine. The CDR3 loop spans 11 amino acids. Per the germline V gene, CDR1 is SQVTM and CDR2 is ANQGSEA. Whole-study findings and limits: The number of AZD1222 recipients seropositive at baseline was only 5 to 7. Unmutated variant regions are reportedly targeted by nearly half of spike-specific TCRs. CD4 TCRs associated with vaccination spanned spike, dominating at 160-218 and 743-854. Two AZD1222 administrations were followed by greater Spike-specific TCR breadth and depth.

The protocol was immunoSEQ multiplex PCR, while the TCRdb copy is restricted to in-frame clones and leaves out a portion. The sample lists 150,000 to 200,000 clones, around 93% occurring once. The chain recombines TRBV29-1 with TRBJ1-1, with D possibly TRBD1 on 6 matching bases. This receptor was taken from an adult in good health. The sample here was peripheral blood, taken on day 0 of AZD1222 vaccination. The CDR3: CRGTNRAEAFF. For the CDR3, the DNA is TGCAGAGGTACCAACAGGGCTGAAGCTTTCTTT.